The source of this TCR beta chain is a study of T cell responses to AZD1222 COVID-19 vaccine. Study findings and constraints: Spike-specific TCR breadth and depth grew following two AZD1222 doses. Only a handful of AZD1222 recipients tested seropositive at baseline.

This CDR3 region has 14 residues. Germline loops: CDR1 SGHDT, CDR2 YYEEEE. Deletions cut 5 bases from V and 8 bases from J, with 14 bases between. TCRdb's copy holds only in-frame clones and misses some; the assay was immunoSEQ multiplex PCR. There are 100,000 to 150,000 clones in the sample; around 89% occur only once, and approximately 12% lies in the top ten. Turning to this clone: What it binds is unknown.

Specimen: peripheral blood, collected on day 0 of MenACWY control vaccination. The sequence derives from an adult in good health. The chain recombines TRBV5-6 with TRBJ1-6; no reliable D call. The CDR3 spells CASSGNSAYSPLHF. The CDR3 DNA reads TGTGCCAGCAGTGGGAATAGTGCGTATTCACCCCTCCACTTT.